This T cell receptor beta chain was identified during a study of blood T cells in healthy people across ages. General study points: Estimates of diversity drawn from one million T cells were considered underestimates. Naive CD4+ cell counts and diversity both ran higher in long-lived than in aged donors.

A second PCR, run for about 6 to 12 cycles, used a sample-barcoded 5' primer plus a J-beta primer mix. With 12 random nucleotides, a template-switch adaptor tagged each individual cDNA molecule. Each CDR3 protein gets one entry after TCRdb re-called the 5' RACE reads with MiXCR. This sample has around 670,000 distinct CDR3 sequences, with approximately 30% found just once. This clonotype showed up many times. Its antigen is unidentified. Healthy Caucasian individuals from Russia aged 6 to 90 were enrolled as donors. The TCR sequence derives from an elderly woman in good health. The specimen sequenced was blood.

Here the CDR3 DNA reads TGCAGCGTTGATAGAGGTACTGAAGCTTTCTTT. Translating it yields CSVDRGTEAFF. The chain uses TRBV29-1 and TRBJ1-1; no clear D gene. The germline CDR1 and CDR2 sequences are SQVTM and ANQGSEA. Trimming took off 3 bases at V and 5 bases at J, with 7 bases between the two ends. CDR3 size: 11 residues.